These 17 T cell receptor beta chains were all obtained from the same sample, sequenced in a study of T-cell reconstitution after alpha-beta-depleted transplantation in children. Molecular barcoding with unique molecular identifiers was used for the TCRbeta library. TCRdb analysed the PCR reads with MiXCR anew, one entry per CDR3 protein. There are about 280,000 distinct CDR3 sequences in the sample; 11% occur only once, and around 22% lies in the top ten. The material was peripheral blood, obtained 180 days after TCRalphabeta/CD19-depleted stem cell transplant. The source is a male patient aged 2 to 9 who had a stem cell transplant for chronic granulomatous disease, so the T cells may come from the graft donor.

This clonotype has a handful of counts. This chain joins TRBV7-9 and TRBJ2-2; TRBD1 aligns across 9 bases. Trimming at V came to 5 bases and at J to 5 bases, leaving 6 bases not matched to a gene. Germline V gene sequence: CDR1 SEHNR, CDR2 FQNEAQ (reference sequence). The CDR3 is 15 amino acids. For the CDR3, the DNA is TGTGCCAGCAGCCGAGGGGACAGGGCAACCGGGGAGCTGTTTTTT. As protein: CASSRGDRATGELFF.

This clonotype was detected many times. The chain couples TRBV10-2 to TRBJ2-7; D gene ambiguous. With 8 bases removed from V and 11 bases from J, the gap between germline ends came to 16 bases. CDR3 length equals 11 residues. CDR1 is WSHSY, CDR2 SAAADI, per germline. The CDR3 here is CASQSNLVEYF. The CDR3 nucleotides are TGCGCCAGCCAAAGTAATCTAGTGGAGTACTTC.

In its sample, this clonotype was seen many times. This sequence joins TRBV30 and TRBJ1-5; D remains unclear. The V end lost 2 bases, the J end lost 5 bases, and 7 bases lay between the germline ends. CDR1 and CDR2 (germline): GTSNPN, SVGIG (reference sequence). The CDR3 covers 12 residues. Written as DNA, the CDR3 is TGTGCCTGGAGTCCGACTGATCAGCCCCAGCATTTT. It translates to CAWSPTDQPQHF.

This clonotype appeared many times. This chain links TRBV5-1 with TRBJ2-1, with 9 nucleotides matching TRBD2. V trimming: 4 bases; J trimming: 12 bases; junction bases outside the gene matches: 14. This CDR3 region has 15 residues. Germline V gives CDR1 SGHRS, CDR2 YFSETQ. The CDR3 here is CASSETGTSIVGQFF. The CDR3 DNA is TGCGCCAGCAGCGAAACCGGGACTAGCATCGTTGGGCAGTTCTTC.

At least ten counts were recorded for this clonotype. CDR3 in amino acids: CASSQAPLYQVNTEAFF. CDR3 nucleotides: TGTGCCAGCAGCCAAGCCCCTCTATATCAGGTGAACACTGAAGCTTTCTTT. The rearrangement links TRBV4-2 to TRBJ1-1; D call uncertain. CDR1 and CDR2 from the germline V gene are LGHNA and YNFKEQ. This CDR3 comprises 17 residues. Trimming shortened V by 1 base and J by 0 bases, and 15 bases separated the two germline ends.

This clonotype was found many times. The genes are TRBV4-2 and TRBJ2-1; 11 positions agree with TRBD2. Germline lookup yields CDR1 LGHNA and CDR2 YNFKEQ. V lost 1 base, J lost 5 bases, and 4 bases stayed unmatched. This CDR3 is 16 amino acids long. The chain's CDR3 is CASSQVAGGGHNEQFF. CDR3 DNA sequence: TGTGCCAGCAGCCAAGTAGCGGGAGGGGGGCACAATGAGCAGTTCTTC.

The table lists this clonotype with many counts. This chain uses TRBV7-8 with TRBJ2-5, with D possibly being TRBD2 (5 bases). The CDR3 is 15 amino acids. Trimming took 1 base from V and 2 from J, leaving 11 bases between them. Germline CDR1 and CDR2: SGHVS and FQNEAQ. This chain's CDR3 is CASSLVGRVQETQYF. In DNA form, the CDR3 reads TGTGCCAGCAGCTTAGTCGGGCGGGTTCAAGAGACCCAGTACTTC.

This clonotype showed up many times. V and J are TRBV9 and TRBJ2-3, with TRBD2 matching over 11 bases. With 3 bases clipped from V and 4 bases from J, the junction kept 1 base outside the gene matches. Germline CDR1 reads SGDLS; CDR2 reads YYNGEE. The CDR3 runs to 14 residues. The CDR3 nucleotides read TGTGCCAGCAGCGCTAGCGGGAGGTCAGATACGCAGTATTTT. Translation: CASSASGRSDTQYF.

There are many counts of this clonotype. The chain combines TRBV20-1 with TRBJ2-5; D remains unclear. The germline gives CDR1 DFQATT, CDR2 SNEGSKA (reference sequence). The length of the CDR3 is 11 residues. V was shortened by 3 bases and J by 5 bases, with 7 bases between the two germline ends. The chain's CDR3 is CSASSQETQYF. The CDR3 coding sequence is TGCAGTGCTAGTTCCCAGGAGACCCAGTACTTC.

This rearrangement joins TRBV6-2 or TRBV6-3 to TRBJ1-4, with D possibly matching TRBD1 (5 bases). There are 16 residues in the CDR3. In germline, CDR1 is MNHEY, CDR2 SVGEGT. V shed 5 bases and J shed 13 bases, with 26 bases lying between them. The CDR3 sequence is CASSHYGTANVKGLFF. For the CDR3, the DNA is TGTGCCAGCAGTCACTACGGGACGGCCAACGTGAAGGGACTGTTTTTT.

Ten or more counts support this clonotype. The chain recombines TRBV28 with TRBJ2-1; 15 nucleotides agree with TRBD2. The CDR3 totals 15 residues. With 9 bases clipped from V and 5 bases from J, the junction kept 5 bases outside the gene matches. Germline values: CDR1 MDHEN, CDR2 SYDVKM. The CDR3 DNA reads TGTGCCAGTGGGACTAGCGGGAGGTATAACAATGAGCAGTTCTTC. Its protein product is CASGTSGRYNNEQFF.

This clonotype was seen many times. The CDR3 loop reads CASSPAGTSGSGGDTQYF. CDR3 nucleotides: TGTGCCAGCAGCCCCGCCGGGACTAGCGGGAGTGGCGGTGATACGCAGTATTTT. V and J are TRBV7-2 and TRBJ2-3; 14 nucleotides match TRBD2. The CDR3 length is 18 residues. V dropped 5 bases and J dropped 6; count of bases not matched to a gene: 13. CDR1 is SGHTA and CDR2 is FQGNSA in the germline V gene.

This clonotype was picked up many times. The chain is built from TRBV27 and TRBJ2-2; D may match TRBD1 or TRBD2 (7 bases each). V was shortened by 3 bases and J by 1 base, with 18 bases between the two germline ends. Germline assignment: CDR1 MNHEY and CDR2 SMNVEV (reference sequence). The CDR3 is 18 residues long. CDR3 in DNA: TGTGCCAGCAGTTTTCTCAGGGGGGGCGTTGGGAACACCGGGGAGCTGTTTTTT. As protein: CASSFLRGGVGNTGELFF.

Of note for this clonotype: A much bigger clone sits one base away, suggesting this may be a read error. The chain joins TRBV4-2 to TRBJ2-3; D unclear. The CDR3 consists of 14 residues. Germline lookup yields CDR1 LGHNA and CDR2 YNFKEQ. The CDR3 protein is CASSQDSPSDTLYF. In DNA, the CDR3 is TGTGCCAGCAGCCAAGATTCCCCATCAGATACGCTGTATTTT.

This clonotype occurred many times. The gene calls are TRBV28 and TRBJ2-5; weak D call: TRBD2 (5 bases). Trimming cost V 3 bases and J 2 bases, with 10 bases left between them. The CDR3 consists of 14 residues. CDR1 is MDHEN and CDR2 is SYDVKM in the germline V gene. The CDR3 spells CASSFFGVQETQYF. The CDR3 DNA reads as TGTGCCAGCAGTTTTTTCGGGGTACAAGAGACCCAGTACTTC. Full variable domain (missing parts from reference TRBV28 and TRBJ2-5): DVKVTQSSRYLVKRTGEKVFLECVQDMDHENMFWYRQDPGLGLRLIYFSYDVKMKEKGDIPEGYSVSREKKERFSLILESASTNQTSMYLCASSFFGVQETQYFGPGTRLLVL.

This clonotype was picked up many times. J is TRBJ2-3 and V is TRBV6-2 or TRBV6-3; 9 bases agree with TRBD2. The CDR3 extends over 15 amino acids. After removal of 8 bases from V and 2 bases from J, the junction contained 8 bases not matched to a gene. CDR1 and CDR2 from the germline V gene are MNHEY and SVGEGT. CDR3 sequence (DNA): TGTGCCAGCGAAAGCGGGGGGAAATCCACAGATACGCAGTATTTT. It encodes CASESGGKSTDTQYF.

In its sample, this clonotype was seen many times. The CDR3 sequence: CATSRDFGTGTYEQYF. The CDR3 DNA reads as TGTGCCACCAGCAGAGATTTTGGGACAGGCACCTACGAGCAGTACTTC. V and J are TRBV15 and TRBJ2-7, with TRBD1 identical over 8 bases. The CDR3 loop spans 16 amino acids. After removal of 0 bases from V and 2 bases from J, the junction contained 6 bases not matched to a gene. Germline loops: CDR1 LNHNV, CDR2 YYDKDF (reference sequence).